A single TCR beta chain is shown here with its context. This clonotype was picked up a small number of times. Its specific antigen is unknown. Base qualities were left out, and no much larger clone turns up one base away. The time point label for this specimen denotes: blood at routine non-recurrence follow-up after resection. For TCR sequencing, whole RNA was extracted from tumor and nontumor lung tissue, or from cryopreserved PBMC samples, and no cell sorting was done. Only patients with enough RNA available from two or more tumor regions were chosen for TCR sequencing. Its CDR3 holds 14 amino acids, cysteine through phenylalanine. Only the CDR3 DNA stays, 42 bases, in frame from base 1. Cut back by 5 bases and 0 bases, the V and J ends lie 10 bases apart. The germline V gene provides CDR1 SGHVS and CDR2 FNYEAQ. The entry originates in a study of spatial heterogeneity in lung cancer (dated by TCRdb to 2018 to 2020). Concerning the study at large: The donors were about 65 patients from the lung TRACERx cohort who had early-stage, untreated non-small cell lung cancer. In the raw uncorrected reads, each unique combination of TCR and UMI appeared on average more than ten times. Follow-up PBMC samples were sequenced whenever the samples were available, and the median time to follow-up was approximately 24 months after resection. Both alpha and beta chains were TCR-sequenced in roughly 200 tumor regions, 64 matched nontumor lung samples and over 55 PBMC samples obtained at surgery. The study linked features of the TCR repertoire to counts of nonsynonymous mutations, which were determined by whole-exome sequencing of tumor tissue. In non-small cell lung cancer, the study made a quantitative comparison of TCR alpha and beta repertoires among multiple tumor regions, matched nontumor lung and blood. Beta-chain transcripts were consistently detected in greater numbers than alpha-chain transcripts, which likely reflects a higher abundance of beta-chain transcripts.

The method behind the library was 5' RACE. Sequencing instrument: NextSeq 500. To allow correction of PCR and sequencing errors, the TCR library protocol tagged every TCR cDNA molecule with a unique molecular identifier. The study's processing was this. TCR identification, UMI-based error correction and CDR3 extraction were all carried out with Decombinator tools. TCRs above a frequency of 2 per 1,000, corresponding to the top 1% of the tumor frequency distribution, were defined as expanded. Each repertoire was subsampled 100 times to 5,000 TCRs, after which Renyi diversity was computed with the R vegan package. CDR3 similarity networks were built from amino acid triplet string-kernel similarity, connecting CDR3s with pairwise similarity above 0.82. TCRdb itself trimmed the public reads at Q25 with fastp, ran MiXCR and retained productive beta chains. A single entry per CDR3 protein holds the most common genes and DNA from its merged rows. Here the V and J calls rest on TCRdb's processing, not on the authors' analysis. Counted in this sample were under 20,000 distinct CDR3 sequences; about 18% of them appeared once. The top ten clonotypes cover about 6.7% of the sample.

Overall study results and their limits: Confirming at a functional level the hypothesis that regional TCRs recognize regional mutations was considered to require additional single-cell paired TCR alpha and beta sequencing. Ubiquitous expanded tumor TCRs were detected in blood more often at tumor resection than at routine follow-up. Only roughly 15 patients were included in the comparisons of baseline and follow-up blood repertoires.

The origin of this receptor is a male donor with early-stage non-small cell lung cancer. The input for sequencing was PBMCs, taken at follow-up. The rearrangement combines TRBV7-6 with TRBJ1-1; the D gene lacks a confident call. The CDR3 sequence is CASSPITVNTEAFF. In nucleotides, the sequence is TGTGCCAGCAGCCCCATAACAGTGAACACTGAAGCTTTCTTT.